This TCR beta chain was recovered during a study of cytomegalovirus exposure and HLA in healthy donors. In regard to this clone: Antigen specificity is unknown.

The assay was immunoSEQ multiplex PCR, and TCRdb's table has in-frame clones only and misses some. This sample carries tens of thousands of clones, around 94% of them seen once, and the ten largest clones take 1.9%. Study-level findings and limits: As confirmed in vitro, a few CMV-associated chains were specific for CMV antigens.

The sequenced sample was PBMCs. This clonotype was sampled from a woman between 18 and 29 years old in good health and CMV-seropositive.

CDR3 amino acids: CASRLDRDIRNTIYF. The CDR3, as DNA: TGTGCCAGCAGACTCGACAGGGATATAAGAAACACCATATATTTT. The gene calls are TRBV6-6 and TRBJ1-3; 7 bases match TRBD1. CDR3 size: 15 residues. Germline V gene data show CDR1 as MNHNY and CDR2 as SVGAGI (reference sequence). The trim removed 6 bases at V and 5 bases at J, leaving 10 bases unmatched.